The 14 T cell receptor beta chains below come from one sample, sequenced in a study of CXCR3-negative and CXCR3-positive naive CD8 T cells. Study-wide findings and caveats: CXCR3-expressing naive cells carried TRB CDR3s more hydrophobic than those of CXCR3-negative naive cells.

UMI-labeled 5' RACE yielded the TRB cDNA libraries. For each CDR3 protein, TCRdb gives one entry from its re-call of the 5' RACE reads, without DNA. The sample features over 55,000 distinct CDR3 sequences, with over 4% in its top ten. No antigen has been identified for these receptors. The specimen was naive CXCR3+ CD8+ T cells from blood. Stated subset: CD45RO-CCR7+CD27+CD95- naive CD8+ T cells expressing CXCR3 (TNR3+). The receptors come from a human donor in good health. Some clones in this sample may be carry-over from other donors' samples.

The V call is TRBV27, the J call TRBJ2-7; absent DNA, TCRdb's TRBD1 call cannot be checked. Looked up from germline, CDR1 is MNHEY and CDR2 is SMNVEV (reference sequence). This CDR3 is 13 amino acids long. The CDR3: CASSLGQTYEQYF.

The chain uses TRBV27 and TRBJ2-1. Germline V CDR1 and CDR2: MNHEY, SMNVEV (reference sequence). This CDR3 comprises 14 residues. CDR3 region: CASTLQGSYNEQFF.

The chain uses TRBV4-2 and TRBJ2-7; the D gene TCRdb calls, TRBD2, cannot be checked with no DNA. The CDR3 spans 13 residues. Germline CDR1 LGHNA, CDR2 YNFKEQ. The chain's CDR3 is CASSQVRAYEQYF.

V and J are TRBV29-1 and TRBJ1-2. The germline V gene has CDR1 SQVTM and CDR2 ANQGSEA. The length of the CDR3 is 13 residues. This CDR3 reads CSVDGLSTYGYTF.

The chain combines TRBV7-2 with TRBJ2-2. This CDR3 is built from 12 residues. Germline V gene sequence: CDR1 SGHTA, CDR2 FQGNSA. CDR3 amino acids: CASSWHTGELFF.

The chain joins TRBV28 to TRBJ2-7. There are 12 residues in the CDR3. Germline CDR1 is MDHEN and CDR2 is SYDVKM. CDR3 sequence reads: CASSFRPYEQYF.

The chain couples TRBV7-9 to TRBJ2-3; the D call from TCRdb, TRBD1, cannot be confirmed without DNA. Germline values: CDR1 SEHNR, CDR2 FQNEAQ (reference sequence). The CDR3 loop spans 15 amino acids. The CDR3: CASSLTGIPGDTQYF.

This rearrangement joins TRBV3-1 to TRBJ2-1; TCRdb designates TRBD2, a call that cannot be tested without DNA. Germline V CDR1 and CDR2: LGHDT, YNNKEL (reference sequence). This CDR3 is built from 16 residues. The CDR3: CASNPTSPSGLGEQFF.

The chain has TRBV4-3 and TRBJ2-7. Germline CDR1 is LGHNA and CDR2 is YSLEER. The CDR3 has 15 amino acids. CDR3 sequence reads: CASSQFRTSSYEQYF.

V is TRBV10-3 and J is TRBJ2-1. CDR1 is ENHRY, CDR2 SYGVKD, per germline. The CDR3 has 13 amino acids. The CDR3 loop is CAISEYGRNEQFF.

CDR3 loop: CASSHDQRGHTEAFF. The chain joins TRBV4-3 to TRBJ1-1; TCRdb reports TRBD1, a call that lacks DNA to check it against. The CDR3 extends over 15 amino acids. Germline-derived CDR1 and CDR2 are LGHNA and YSLEER.

This chain links TRBV6-2 or TRBV6-3 with TRBJ2-1. The CDR3 has 12 amino acids. Germline V CDR1 and CDR2: MNHEY, SVGEGT. The chain's CDR3 is CASSPLQNEQFF.

The rearrangement links TRBV12-3 or TRBV12-4 to TRBJ2-3; TCRdb selects TRBD2, and the lack of DNA leaves this call unchecked. The CDR3 sequence is 17 residues long. CDR3 sequence: CASSFEGGTPDSDTQYF.

This rearrangement joins TRBV6-5 to TRBJ2-1; TCRdb's assignment of TRBD2 cannot be checked, as there is no DNA. This CDR3 is 19 amino acids long. Germline V lookup: CDR1 MNHEY, CDR2 SVGAGI. The chain's CDR3 is CASSQLAGGAKSSYNEQFF.